The 23 T cell receptor beta chains below all came from one sample that was sequenced in a study of T cells in Graves' hyperthyroidism and ophthalmopathy. RNA transcripts provided the source from which TCR beta CDR3 regions were amplified. First-round RT-PCR targeting the TCR CDR3 was performed with the HTBI primer set. Via MiXCR, TCRdb re-called the multiplex PCR reads, giving one row per CDR3 protein. Found here are about 400,000 distinct CDR3 sequences, over 10% of them singletons; the top ten hold over 8.5%. Sequences were obtained from blood. Receptors were obtained from a young woman with Graves' hyperthyroidism.

The chain employs TRBV2 and TRBJ2-1, with D maybe TRBD2 (5 bases). Germline V gives CDR1 SNHLY, CDR2 FYNNEI. The CDR3 has 15 amino acids. The V and J ends lost 2 bases and 6 bases respectively, with 14 bases between them. CDR3 loop: CASSENRLPGNEQFF. The CDR3 coding sequence is TGTGCCAGCAGTGAAAATAGACTACCCGGCAATGAGCAGTTCTTC.

This clonotype has a handful of counts. This CDR3 reads CASSSAGLGETQYF. CDR3 nucleotides: TGTGCCAGCTCATCCGCAGGGTTAGGGGAGACCCAGTACTTC. This chain connects TRBV18 to TRBJ2-5; possibly TRBD1 for D (5 bases). The germline V gene has CDR1 KGHSH and CDR2 LQKENI. With 5 bases removed from V and 5 bases from J, the gap between germline ends came to 15 bases. This CDR3 comprises 14 residues.

This clonotype appeared a few times. The J gene is TRBJ2-3, the V gene TRBV19; 14 bases fit TRBD2. From germline, CDR1 is LNHDA and CDR2 SQIVND (reference sequence). The V gene end was trimmed by 7 bases and the J gene end by 5 bases; junction bases not matched to a gene: 8. This CDR3 has 16 amino acids. DNA of the CDR3: TGTGCCAGTACTTCACCGGGACTAGCGGGAGTAGATACGCAGTATTTT. Its translation is CASTSPGLAGVDTQYF.

This clonotype came up many times. The rearrangement joins TRBV3-1 to TRBJ2-1; 7 bases are a match to TRBD2. The CDR3 consists of 15 residues. V trimming: 6 bases; J trimming: 0 bases; junction bases outside the gene matches: 5. Per the germline V gene, CDR1 is LGHDT and CDR2 is YNNKEL (reference sequence). CDR3 DNA: TGTGCCAGCAGGTCCGGCGGGAGCTCCTACAATGAGCAGTTCTTC. It specifies CASRSGGSSYNEQFF.

This clonotype has at least ten counts. The V gene is TRBV27, the J gene TRBJ2-7; TRBD1 matches 7 bases. The V gene's germline CDR1 is MNHEY and CDR2 SMNVEV (reference sequence). V was clipped by 0 bases and J by 3 bases; unmatched bases: 2. The CDR3 has 14 residues. CDR3: CASSLSGQLYEQYF. The CDR3 bases are TGTGCCAGCAGTTTATCGGGACAGCTCTACGAGCAGTACTTC.

In its sample, this clonotype was seen many times. The chain uses TRBV12-3 or TRBV12-4 and TRBJ2-5; TRBD1 matches at 9 bases. This CDR3 spans 14 amino acids. After removal of 3 bases from V and 7 bases from J, the junction contained 6 bases not matched to a gene. In DNA, the CDR3 is TGTGCCAGCAGTTTGACAGGGGGTAAAGGGACCCAGTACTTC. It is translated as CASSLTGGKGTQYF.

This clonotype appeared a few times. The chain links TRBV9 to TRBJ2-7; 8 bases match TRBD2. Germline assignment: CDR1 SGDLS and CDR2 YYNGEE. This CDR3 comprises 16 residues. The V and J ends lost 0 bases and 2 bases, in that order; junction bases with no gene match: 7. The CDR3 loop is CASSVGSGGLPYEQYF. The CDR3 DNA reads as TGTGCCAGCAGCGTAGGGAGCGGGGGTTTACCCTACGAGCAGTACTTC.

V usage is TRBV6-1 and J usage is TRBJ1-1; D not certain. V lost 10 bases and J lost 0, with 12 bases in between. CDR3 length: 13 residues. Germline V CDR1 and CDR2: MNHNS, SASEGT. The CDR3 DNA follows: TGTGCCACCGAGGGCTCCATGAACACTGAAGCTTTCTTT. Its protein is CATEGSMNTEAFF.

This clonotype was counted at least ten times. The chain uses TRBV18 and TRBJ2-5, with D possibly being TRBD2 (7 bases). V lost 3 bases and J 2 bases, leaving 13 bases between the germline ends. CDR1 and CDR2 (germline): KGHSH, LQKENI. The CDR3 contains 15 residues. Here the CDR3 DNA reads TGTGCCAGCTCACCCGGGGGCGGGAGTCAAGAGACCCAGTACTTC. Encoded protein: CASSPGGGSQETQYF. The full variable domain, rest sourced from reference TRBV18 and TRBJ2-5, is NAGVMQNPRHLVRRRGQEARLRCSPMKGHSHVYWYRQLPEEGLKFMVYLQKENIIDESGMPKERFSAEFPKEGPSILRIQQVVRGDSAAYFCASSPGGGSQETQYFGPGTRLLVL.

This clonotype has a handful of counts. It may be a read error: a sequence one base away is much more abundant. The chain links TRBV3-1 to TRBJ1-1, with D tentatively TRBD1 (5 bases). The CDR3 has 14 amino acids. CDR1 LGHDT and CDR2 YNNKEL come from the germline V gene (reference sequence). The CDR3 loop is CASSPRGVDTEASF. CDR3 nucleotide sequence: TGTGCCAGCAGCCCTCGGGGGGTTGACACTGAAGCTTCCTTT.

As for this clonotype: This may come from a read error, since a much larger clone is one base off. The rearrangement uses TRBV10-3 and TRBJ1-1; D is possibly TRBD1 (5 bases). Germline V gene lookup returns CDR1 ENHRY and CDR2 SYGVKD. V lost 10 bases and J lost 1, with 19 bases in between. The CDR3 contains 15 residues. Written as DNA, the CDR3 is TGTGCCACCGATCCGGGCCGGGGCACGAACACTGAAGCTTTCTTT. Amino acid sequence: CATDPGRGTNTEAFF.

This clonotype has at least ten counts. The chain is built from TRBV5-1 and TRBJ2-7; 11 bases are shared with TRBD2. From germline, CDR1 is SGHRS and CDR2 YFSETQ. The V segment lost 0 bases and the J segment 4 bases; nucleotides outside the gene matches: 9. This CDR3 is built from 17 residues. The CDR3 sequence is CASSLETTSGSVYEQYF. CDR3 DNA: TGCGCCAGCAGCTTGGAGACCACTAGCGGGAGTGTTTACGAGCAGTACTTC.

This clonotype was seen more than once but under ten times. The chain recombines TRBV6-1 with TRBJ2-2; D tentatively fits TRBD1 or TRBD2 (6 bases each). CDR3 length: 16 residues. The V gene lost 7 bases and the J gene lost 0 bases, with 15 bases spanning the gap. Per the germline V gene, CDR1 is MNHNS and CDR2 is SASEGT. The CDR3 DNA follows: TGTGCCAGCATTAGGGGGGCGGGCTCGAACACCGGGGAGCTGTTTTTT. This codes for CASIRGAGSNTGELFF.

This clonotype came up a few times. Being one base from a much bigger clone, this may be a read error. J is TRBJ2-3 and V is TRBV6-2 or TRBV6-3; 11 positions agree with TRBD2. Losses at the gene ends were 5 bases for V and 6 bases for J; bases not matched to a gene: 13. The length of the CDR3 is 17 residues. Germline assignment: CDR1 MNHEY and CDR2 SVGEGT. The CDR3 region has the DNA TGTGCCAGCAGTAAACCCTCCATAGCGGGAGGGTCGGATACGCAGTATTTT. It specifies CASSKPSIAGGSDTQYF.

This clonotype was recorded at least ten times. The chain has TRBV2 and TRBJ1-4; possibly TRBD1 for D (6 bases). Deletions cut 4 bases from V and 12 bases from J, with 9 bases between. The CDR3 runs to 11 residues. In germline, CDR1 is SNHLY, CDR2 FYNNEI. The CDR3, as DNA: TGTGCCAGCAGTGTGAGGGGGGAACTGTTTTTT. It translates to CASSVRGELFF.

This clonotype appeared many times. The CDR3 nucleotides read TGCGCCAGCAGCCCCCGGGACAGGGAGCCCTACGAGCAGTACTTC. The encoded protein is CASSPRDREPYEQYF. This chain joins TRBV5-1 and TRBJ2-7; 9 bases agree with TRBD1. The CDR3 contains 15 residues. The V and J ends lost 4 bases and 2 bases, in that order; junction bases with no gene match: 7. Germline V gene sequence: CDR1 SGHRS, CDR2 YFSETQ.

There are many counts of this clonotype. The gene calls are TRBV3-1 and TRBJ2-1; D possibly corresponds to TRBD2 (5 bases). V shed 2 bases and J shed 10 bases, with 12 bases lying between them. This CDR3 comprises 13 residues. CDR1 LGHDT and CDR2 YNNKEL come from the germline V gene (reference sequence). CDR3 sequence reads: CASSQRGAEEQFF. The CDR3 region has the DNA TGTGCCAGCAGCCAACGGGGAGCGGAGGAGCAGTTCTTC.

This clonotype was recorded many times. The chain uses TRBV24-1 and TRBJ2-5; TRBD1 matches at 8 bases. Germline CDR1 reads KGHDR; CDR2 reads SFDVKD. This CDR3 is 15 amino acids long. Trimming at V came to 1 base and at J to 3 bases, leaving 3 bases not matched to a gene. CDR3 protein: CATSDFQDREETQYF. In nucleotides, the CDR3 is TGTGCCACCAGTGATTTCCAGGACAGGGAAGAGACCCAGTACTTC.

V and J are TRBV6-2 or TRBV6-3 and TRBJ1-1; D might be TRBD1 (5 bases). V was trimmed by 6 bases and J by 6 bases, leaving 14 bases between them. The germline CDR1 and CDR2 sequences are MNHEY and SVGEGT. CDR3 length: 13 amino acids. Written as DNA, the CDR3 is TGTGCCAGCAGAACTACAGGTAGCCCTGAAGCTTTCTTT. This sequence encodes CASRTTGSPEAFF.

This clonotype was observed a few times. This chain connects TRBV30 to TRBJ2-3; weak D call: TRBD2 (6 bases). The CDR3 totals 15 residues. With 2 bases removed from V and 6 bases from J, the gap between germline ends came to 18 bases. Per the germline V gene, CDR1 is GTSNPN and CDR2 is SVGIG (reference sequence). CDR3 loop: CAWSMESGVLDTQYF. CDR3 coding DNA: TGTGCCTGGAGTATGGAGTCGGGAGTTCTGGATACGCAGTATTTT.

V is TRBV4-1 and J is TRBJ2-7, with 7 nucleotides matching TRBD2. The V and J ends lost 4 bases and 3 bases, in that order; junction bases with no gene match: 9. CDR1 MGHRA and CDR2 YSYEKL come from the germline V gene. CDR3 length: 15 amino acids. The CDR3 DNA follows: TGCGCCAGCAGCCGGATGGGGGGGGGGGACTACGAGCAGTACTTC. Residues: CASSRMGGGDYEQYF.

This clonotype has ten or more counts. This CDR3 is CATALQESYEQYF. The CDR3 DNA reads TGTGCCACCGCACTTCAGGAATCCTACGAGCAGTACTTC. The V and J genes are TRBV15 and TRBJ2-7; D gene ambiguous. Trimming took off 8 bases at V and 1 base at J, with 12 bases between the two ends. CDR3 size: 13 residues. Per the germline V gene, CDR1 is LNHNV and CDR2 is YYDKDF (reference sequence).

This clonotype has at least ten counts. This chain uses TRBV28 with TRBJ2-7; 8 bases are shared with TRBD2. CDR1 and CDR2 from the germline V gene are MDHEN and SYDVKM. The CDR3 covers 15 residues. Trimming cost V 3 bases and J 7 bases; bases outside gene matches: 11. The CDR3 here is CASSFSLAGSGEQYF. The CDR3 nucleotides are TGTGCCAGCAGTTTCTCCTTAGCGGGATCGGGGGAGCAGTACTTC.